The TCR beta chain described here comes from a study of human T cells and chemical hapten exposure. General observations from the study: Expanded TCRs clustered into significantly more large CDR3 similarity groups than controls, the analysis revealed. The donors suffered from alopecia, so their immune response may not match that of healthy people.

Indicated time point: patch test 1, 2 weeks after DPC sensitization. Noted treatment: therapeutic diphenylcyclopropenone sensitization with weekly scalp DPC. Before extraction, the whole blood was not fractionated, and total RNA was taken from it. This clonotype was recorded at least ten times. Its antigen is still unknown. The junction departs from the called germline gene at one end, perhaps through a read error. In the study's own analysis: Ranging from about 20,000 to 700,000, TCR counts per sample had a median value of around 90,000. TCRdb reprocessed the RACE reads with MiXCR, giving one entry per CDR3 protein. V and J calls and clone size were set by TCRdb, not the authors. The table shows around 380,000 distinct CDR3 sequences, with more than 4.5% occurring only once. The sequencing here drew on whole blood, taken in connection with sensitization to the hapten diphenylcyclopropenone (DPC). The receptor was isolated from a woman aged 50 to 60 with alopecia areata. Some clones in this sample may be carry-over from other donors' samples.

CDR3 sequence: CASSLAGELTDTQYF. In DNA, the CDR3 is TGTGCCAGCAGTTTAGCGGGGGAACTGACAGATACGCAGTATTTT. This chain joins TRBV7-6 and TRBJ2-3; 9 bases fit TRBD2. Germline assignment: CDR1 SGHVS and CDR2 FNYEAQ. The CDR3 spans 15 residues. Based on the CDR3 plus reference TRBV7-6 and TRBJ2-3, the full variable domain is GAGVSQSPRYKVTKRGQDVALRCDPISGHVSLYWYRQALGQGPEFLTYFNYEAQQDKSGLPNDRFSAERPEGSISTLTIQRTEQRDSAMYRCASSLAGELTDTQYFGPGTRLTVL.